This passage covers 11 T cell receptor beta chains from one sample sequenced in a study of blood T cell repertoires in COVID-19. TCRdb's copy holds only in-frame clones and misses some; the assay was immunoSEQ multiplex PCR. This table holds some 300,000 clones, approximately 86% found once. Sequenced: peripheral blood. The receptors stem from a woman between 50 and 59 years old with active or convalescent COVID-19.

The chain couples TRBV5-4 to TRBJ2-1; 14 nucleotides agree with TRBD2. This CDR3 spans 17 amino acids. J gave up 10 bases and V 4 bases, and 13 bases lay outside the gene matches. CDR1 is SGHNT and CDR2 is YYREEE in the germline V gene (reference sequence). The CDR3 DNA sequence: TGTGCCAGCAGCCTGAACCCGGGACTAGCGGGAGTGGGGGAGCAGTTCTTC. It specifies CASSLNPGLAGVGEQFF.

This clone was observed a few times. The CDR3 DNA follows: TGTGCCAGCAGCTCCGGGTTGTATGAGCAGTTCTTC. Amino acids: CASSSGLYEQFF. The chain joins TRBV5-6 to TRBJ2-1; D is unclear. Trimming shortened V by 3 bases and J by 8 bases, and 9 bases separated the two germline ends. This CDR3 has 12 residues. CDR1 SGHDT and CDR2 YYEEEE come from the germline V gene. The full variable domain, with the rest looked up from reference TRBV5-6 and TRBJ2-1, is DAGVTQSPTHLIKTRGQQVTLRCSPKSGHDTVSWYQQALGQGPQFIFQYYEEEERQRGNFPDRFSGHQFPNYSSELNVNALLLGDSALYLCASSSGLYEQFFGPGTRLTVL.

The chain carries TRBV19 and TRBJ2-1; 13 bases match TRBD2. V lost 4 bases, J lost 6 bases, and 3 bases stayed unmatched. In germline, CDR1 is LNHDA, CDR2 SQIVND (reference sequence). CDR3 size: 15 residues. The chain's CDR3 is CASSSGTSGINEQFF. CDR3 bases: TGTGCCAGTAGTAGCGGGACTAGCGGGATCAATGAGCAGTTCTTC.

This chain joins TRBV6-4 and TRBJ2-3; 8 nucleotides match TRBD2. V lost 3 bases and J lost 2; bases outside the gene matches: 4. The CDR3 is 15 residues long. Looked up from germline, CDR1 is MRHNA and CDR2 is SNTAGT. The CDR3 region is CASSDSGENTDTQYF. The CDR3, as DNA: TGTGCCAGCAGTGATAGCGGGGAGAACACAGATACGCAGTATTTT.

The chain joins TRBV14 to TRBJ1-2; D uncertain. The CDR3 spans 13 residues. The V end lost 4 bases, the J end lost 2 bases, and 8 bases lay between the germline ends. The germline CDR1 and CDR2 sequences are SGHDN and FVKESK. The CDR3 nucleotides read TGTGCCAGCAGCCTCAAGAGCAACTATGGCTACACCTTC. Its protein product is CASSLKSNYGYTF.

The J gene is TRBJ1-4, the V gene TRBV28, with a possible D match to TRBD1 (5 bases). This CDR3 region has 15 residues. The germline CDR1 and CDR2 sequences are MDHEN and SYDVKM. The ends were cut back, 0 bases at V and 5 bases at J, with 10 bases in the middle. The CDR3 sequence: CASSLWGGENEKLFF. The CDR3, as DNA: TGTGCCAGCAGTTTATGGGGGGGGGAAAATGAAAAACTGTTTTTT.

The rearrangement links TRBV2 to TRBJ1-2, with D possibly matching TRBD1 (5 bases). Between the trimmed V and J ends, which lost 4 bases and 3 bases, there was a span of 15 bases. The CDR3 has 15 residues. Germline assignment: CDR1 SNHLY and CDR2 FYNNEI. This CDR3 reads CASSASGRGDYGYTF. CDR3 DNA sequence: TGTGCCAGCAGTGCCTCCGGGAGGGGCGACTATGGCTACACCTTC.

This sequence joins TRBV13 and TRBJ2-3; 9 bases fit TRBD1. Germline V lookup: CDR1 PRHDT, CDR2 FYEKMQ (reference sequence). The CDR3 is 17 amino acids. V was clipped by 5 bases and J by 5 bases; unmatched bases: 14. The CDR3 spells CASSPLGQGGTQDTQYF. The CDR3 DNA reads TGTGCCAGCAGCCCACTGGGACAGGGAGGGACACAAGATACGCAGTATTTT.

This chain connects TRBV27 to TRBJ1-5; the D is unclear. This CDR3 is 15 amino acids long. Deletions cut 4 bases from V and 0 bases from J, with 10 bases between. CDR1 and CDR2 (germline): MNHEY, SMNVEV (reference sequence). In DNA form, the CDR3 reads TGTGCCAGCAGTTCCACCACATCTAGCAATCAGCCCCAGCATTTT. Protein sequence: CASSSTTSSNQPQHF.

V and J are TRBV30 and TRBJ2-5; 9 bases are a match to TRBD2. Germline CDR1 reads GTSNPN; CDR2 reads SVGIG (reference sequence). Germline trimming cut 3 bases from V and 5 bases from J; bases unmatched to any gene: 10. The CDR3 consists of 15 residues. The DNA for the CDR3 is TGTGCCTGGAGCAAGTCTAGCGGGAAGGGGGAGACCCAGTACTTC. As protein: CAWSKSSGKGETQYF.

The rearrangement joins TRBV7-3 to TRBJ2-3, with 9 positions matching TRBD2. The V gene end was trimmed by 0 bases and the J gene end by 4 bases; junction bases not matched to a gene: 5. Germline V gene sequence: CDR1 SGHTA, CDR2 FQGTGA. The CDR3 spans 16 residues. CDR3 coding DNA: TGTGCCAGCAGCTTAACTAGCGGGAGTGGAGCAGATACGCAGTATTTT. Its protein product is CASSLTSGSGADTQYF.